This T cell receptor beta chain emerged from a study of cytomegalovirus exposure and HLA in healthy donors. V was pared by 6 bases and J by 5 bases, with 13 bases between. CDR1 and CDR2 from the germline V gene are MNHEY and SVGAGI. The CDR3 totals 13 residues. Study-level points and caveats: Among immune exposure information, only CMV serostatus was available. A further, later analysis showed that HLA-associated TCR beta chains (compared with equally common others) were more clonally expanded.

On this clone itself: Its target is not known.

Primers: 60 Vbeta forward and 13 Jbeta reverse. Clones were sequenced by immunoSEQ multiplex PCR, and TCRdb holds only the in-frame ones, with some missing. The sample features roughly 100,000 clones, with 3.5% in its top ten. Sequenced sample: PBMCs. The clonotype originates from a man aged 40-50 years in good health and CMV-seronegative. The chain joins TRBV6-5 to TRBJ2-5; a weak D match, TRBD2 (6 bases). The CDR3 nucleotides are TGTGCCAGCAGATCCGGGACTCGGGAGACCCAGTACTTC. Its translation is CASRSGTRETQYF.